The next 27 T cell receptor beta chains were all read from a single sample in a study of shared clonotypes between healthy human individuals. Naive-designated CD8 cells lacked CD45RO, were positively enriched for CCR7, and omitted terminally differentiated effector memory CD45RA+ cells. Profiling relied on immunoSEQ multiplex PCR, and the TCRdb table lists in-frame clones only, not all of them. The sample consists of roughly 2.1 million clones, around 93% of them appearing once. Source material: naive CD8+ T cells from PBMCs. The source is a man younger than 30 in good health. Some clones in this sample may be carry-over from other donors' samples.

The V and J genes are TRBV4-1 and TRBJ2-1; possible D gene TRBD1, 6 bases. With 3 bases removed from V and 6 bases from J, the gap between germline ends came to 12 bases. This CDR3 is built from 14 residues. The germline V gene has CDR1 MGHRA and CDR2 YSYEKL. This CDR3 reads CASSQPGQSNEQFF. CDR3 in DNA: TGCGCCAGCAGCCAGCCCGGACAGAGCAATGAGCAGTTCTTC.

The chain employs TRBV7-2 and TRBJ1-5; D remains ambiguous. V dropped 1 base and J dropped 2 bases, with 18 bases sitting between them. CDR1 SGHTA and CDR2 FQGNSA come from the germline V gene. The CDR3 totals 18 residues. In nucleotides, the CDR3 is TGTGCCAGCAGCTTAGTGGTGGTTTTAGGAGGAGGCAATCAGCCCCAGCATTTT. This sequence encodes CASSLVVVLGGGNQPQHF.

V is TRBV11-3 and J is TRBJ2-7; D not resolved. V lost 1 base to trimming and J lost 6 bases, with 10 bases between them. The germline V gene has CDR1 SGHNT and CDR2 YENEEA. The CDR3 totals 13 residues. The CDR3, as DNA: TGTGCCAGCAGCTTAGTGGTTTGGGGCGAGCAGTACTTC. This encodes CASSLVVWGEQYF.

The V call is TRBV28, the J call TRBJ2-2, with D maybe TRBD1 (6 bases). The CDR3 has 17 residues. V lost 2 bases and J 7 bases, leaving 20 bases between the germline ends. In germline, CDR1 is MDHEN, CDR2 SYDVKM. In nucleotides, the CDR3 is TGTGCCAGCAGTTTAGCTGCATCCAGGGGAGTGAGCGGGGAGCTGTTTTTT. Protein sequence: CASSLAASRGVSGELFF.

This clone has just one count. This sequence joins TRBV9 and TRBJ2-7; TRBD1 matches 9 bases. The CDR3 sequence is 15 residues long. Per the germline V gene, CDR1 is SGDLS and CDR2 is YYNGEE. Trimming took 3 bases from V and 8 from J; bases not matched to a gene: 12. CDR3 region: CASSAPGTGSIKQYF. In nucleotides, the CDR3 is TGTGCCAGCAGCGCCCCTGGGACAGGGTCCATAAAGCAGTACTTC.

The J gene is TRBJ1-2, the V gene TRBV29-1; D uncertain. With 7 bases removed from V and 2 bases from J, the gap between germline ends came to 8 bases. The CDR3 length is 11 residues. Germline V gene data show CDR1 as SQVTM and CDR2 as ANQGSEA. The CDR3 bases are TGCAGCGCGTACAGAAACTATGGCTACACCTTC. Translation gives CSAYRNYGYTF.

The rearrangement uses TRBV27 and TRBJ2-5, with 14 bases lining up with TRBD2. CDR1 is MNHEY and CDR2 is SMNVEV in the germline V gene (reference sequence). Trimming removed 2 bases from V and 2 bases from J; junction bases left unmatched: 4. The CDR3 runs to 17 residues. The CDR3 nucleotides read TGTGCCAGCAGTTTAGGACTAGCGGGAGGTTCACAAGAGACCCAGTACTTC. Translation gives CASSLGLAGGSQETQYF.

CDR3 sequence: CASRKIGQTINTEAFF. The CDR3 DNA sequence: TGCGCCAGCAGAAAAATTGGACAGACGATTAACACTGAAGCTTTCTTT. The rearrangement links TRBV5-1 to TRBJ1-1, with D tentatively TRBD1 (6 bases). Germline CDR1 and CDR2: SGHRS and YFSETQ. This CDR3 comprises 16 residues. The ends were cut back, 5 bases at V and 2 bases at J, with 19 bases in the middle. Supplemented by reference TRBV5-1 and TRBJ1-1, the full variable domain reads KAGVTQTPRYLIKTRGQQVTLSCSPISGHRSVSWYQQTPGQGLQFLFEYFSETQRNKGNFPGRFSGRQFSNSRSEMNVSTLELGDSALYLCASRKIGQTINTEAFFGQGTRLTVV.

The table lists this clone with a few counts. The sample contains more than one DNA sequence encoding this CDR3. CDR3 protein: CASSISGNTEAFF. For the CDR3, the DNA is TGTGCCAGTAGTATCTCAGGGAACACTGAAGCTTTCTTT. The gene calls are TRBV19 and TRBJ1-1; D gene ambiguous. The CDR3 totals 13 residues. V gave up 3 bases and J gave up 1 base, with 6 bases separating them. The germline V gene has CDR1 LNHDA and CDR2 SQIVND (reference sequence).

The rearrangement joins TRBV5-1 to TRBJ2-2, with D possibly matching TRBD1 (5 bases). The CDR3 loop spans 12 amino acids. CDR1 is SGHRS and CDR2 is YFSETQ in the germline V gene. The V gene lost 10 bases and the J gene lost 5 bases, with 12 bases spanning the gap. CDR3 nucleotide sequence: TGCGCCGTCCCAGGGCCTACCGGGGAGCTGTTTTTT. This gives the protein CAVPGPTGELFF.

A note on this clone: The same CDR3 is also encoded by other DNA sequences in this sample. This chain connects TRBV27 to TRBJ2-1; 11 bases fit TRBD2. CDR1 and CDR2 (germline): MNHEY, SMNVEV (reference sequence). The J segment lost 8 bases and the V segment lost 6 bases, leaving 6 bases of the junction unmatched. This CDR3 comprises 14 residues. This CDR3 reads CASRLAGGPYEQFF. The CDR3 DNA sequence: TGTGCCAGCAGGTTAGCGGGAGGGCCTTATGAGCAGTTCTTC.

The CDR3 region is CASSPRGSSIQETQYF. CDR3 nucleotide sequence: TGTGCCAGCAGCCCTCGGGGGAGCAGCATCCAAGAGACCCAGTACTTC. This chain connects TRBV11-1 to TRBJ2-5; D possibly corresponds to TRBD2 (6 bases). V dropped 5 bases and J dropped 1 base, with 17 bases sitting between them. The CDR3 loop spans 16 amino acids. Germline loops: CDR1 SGHAT, CDR2 FQDESV (reference sequence).

CDR3 sequence: CASSLRGLAGTGELFF. The CDR3 bases are TGTGCCAGCAGCTTAAGGGGACTAGCTGGCACCGGGGAGCTGTTTTTT. The rearrangement uses TRBV7-8 and TRBJ2-2, with 9 bases aligning to TRBD2. This CDR3 region has 16 residues. The junction had 5 bases not matched to a gene; V was cut back by 2 bases and J by 4 bases. Per germline, CDR1 SGHVS and CDR2 FQNEAQ. Together with reference TRBV7-8 and TRBJ2-2, the CDR3 gives the full variable domain: GAGVSQSPRYKVAKRGQDVALRCDPISGHVSLFWYQQALGQGPEFLTYFQNEAQLDKSGLPSDRFFAERPEGSVSTLKIQRTQQEDSAVYLCASSLRGLAGTGELFFGEGSRLTVL.

The genes are TRBV29-1 and TRBJ1-1, with 8 bases matching TRBD1. The J segment lost 0 bases and the V segment lost 7 bases, leaving 7 bases of the junction unmatched. Germline CDR1 reads SQVTM; CDR2 reads ANQGSEA. The CDR3 is made up of 14 amino acids. The chain's CDR3 is CSAFDRGMNTEAFF. The CDR3 bases are TGCAGCGCCTTTGACAGGGGAATGAACACTGAAGCTTTCTTT.

In its sample, this clone was seen once. V usage is TRBV9 and J usage is TRBJ2-2; 15 positions agree with TRBD2. V shed 3 bases and J 4 bases; nucleotides not matched to a gene: 4. Germline CDR1 and CDR2: SGDLS and YYNGEE. The CDR3 totals 17 residues. The CDR3 DNA sequence: TGTGCCAGCAGCGAGGGGACTAGCGGGAGGCCCACCGGGGAGCTGTTTTTT. Translation: CASSEGTSGRPTGELFF.

CDR3: CASSEDREETQYF. In DNA, the CDR3 is TGCGCCAGCAGCGAGGACAGGGAAGAGACCCAGTACTTC. This sequence joins TRBV4-1 and TRBJ2-5, with 8 bases lining up with TRBD1. The germline CDR1 and CDR2 sequences are MGHRA and YSYEKL. V lost 5 bases, J lost 3 bases, and 2 bases stayed unmatched. The CDR3 sequence is 13 residues long.

V and J are TRBV15 and TRBJ1-5; no clear D. CDR1 and CDR2 from the germline V gene are LNHNV and YYDKDF (reference sequence). Trimming left V 5 bases short and J 2 bases short, with 7 bases between. The CDR3 has 13 residues. The CDR3 nucleotides are TGTGCCACCAGCGACTTGGGCAATCAGCCCCAGCATTTT. Its translation is CATSDLGNQPQHF.

The V call is TRBV7-8, the J call TRBJ2-3; possible D gene TRBD2, 5 bases. The CDR3 consists of 11 residues. V dropped 7 bases and J dropped 4 bases, with 6 bases sitting between them. CDR1 is SGHVS, CDR2 FQNEAQ, per germline. The CDR3 DNA follows: TGTGCCAGCAACGGGGCAGATACGCAGTATTTT. Translated, it gives CASNGADTQYF.

The chain couples TRBV10-1 to TRBJ1-1; 12 bases line up with TRBD1. Losses at the gene ends were 8 bases for V and 3 bases for J; bases not matched to a gene: 13. The CDR3 is 17 amino acids. Per the germline V gene, CDR1 is WNHNN and CDR2 is SYGVQD (reference sequence). The CDR3 protein is CASLNNGTGGIDTEAFF. The CDR3, as DNA: TGCGCCAGCTTGAATAATGGGACAGGGGGCATCGACACTGAAGCTTTCTTT.

The chain employs TRBV9 and TRBJ2-3; 7 bases are a match to TRBD2. The CDR3 runs 16 residues. V lost 4 bases to trimming and J lost 2 bases; unmatched junction nucleotides: 10. Looked up from germline, CDR1 is SGDLS and CDR2 is YYNGEE. The CDR3 sequence is CASSSGLTLLTDTQYF. DNA for the CDR3: TGTGCCAGCAGCTCGGGACTAACTCTTCTCACAGATACGCAGTATTTT. The full variable domain, rest sourced from reference TRBV9 and TRBJ2-3, is DSGVTQTPKHLITATGQRVTLRCSPRSGDLSVYWYQQSLDQGLQFLIQYYNGEERAKGNILERFSAQQFPDLHSELNLSSLELGDSALYFCASSSGLTLLTDTQYFGPGTRLTVL.

The genes are TRBV7-9 and TRBJ2-7; D is ambiguous. The CDR3 has 15 amino acids. In germline, CDR1 is SEHNR, CDR2 FQNEAQ (reference sequence). V was clipped by 8 bases and J by 4 bases, with 21 bases between them. The CDR3 region has the DNA TGTGCCAGCGGGCTCCAGAAGGTAGGGCGATACGAGCAGTACTTC. Its translation: CASGLQKVGRYEQYF.

The chain is built from TRBV9 and TRBJ1-3; D unclear. Germline V CDR1 and CDR2: SGDLS, YYNGEE. The CDR3 consists of 15 residues. The V end was cut by 3 bases, the J end by 0 bases, with 10 bases between. CDR3 in amino acids: CASSEEGASGNTIYF. DNA of the CDR3: TGTGCCAGCAGCGAGGAGGGTGCCTCTGGAAACACCATATATTTT.

The J gene is TRBJ2-1, the V gene TRBV13; 11 nucleotides line up with TRBD2. This CDR3 is 15 amino acids long. V dropped 5 bases and J dropped 4; count of bases not matched to a gene: 4. Germline CDR1 is PRHDT and CDR2 is FYEKMQ (reference sequence). The CDR3 reads CASSTGLADYNEQFF. The CDR3 DNA sequence: TGTGCCAGCAGCACGGGACTAGCGGATTACAATGAGCAGTTCTTC.

The CDR3 here is CASSNRVDTEAFF. CDR3 sequence (DNA): TGTGCCAGCAGCAACAGGGTGGACACTGAAGCTTTCTTT. This sequence joins TRBV27 and TRBJ1-1; D is perhaps TRBD1 (6 bases). This CDR3 has 13 amino acids. V lost 6 bases and J lost 3, with 11 bases in between. CDR1 MNHEY and CDR2 SMNVEV come from the germline V gene (reference sequence).

The rearrangement links TRBV28 to TRBJ2-1, with no clear D. Trimming stripped 4 bases from V and 2 bases from J, with 9 bases between. The CDR3 contains 14 residues. Germline CDR1 is MDHEN and CDR2 is SYDVKM. This CDR3 is CASSSTVAYNEQFF. The CDR3 DNA sequence: TGTGCCAGCAGTTCTACCGTAGCCTACAATGAGCAGTTCTTC.

The V call is TRBV19, the J call TRBJ2-1; D might be TRBD1 (6 bases). V was cut by 3 bases and J by 6 bases, with 18 bases left in between. In germline, CDR1 is LNHDA, CDR2 SQIVND (reference sequence). The CDR3 totals 16 residues. The CDR3 DNA reads TGTGCCAGTAGTATTCGGGACAACAATTGGGGCAATGAGCAGTTCTTC. This translates into CASSIRDNNWGNEQFF.

This CDR3 is CASSFSGPSNYEQYF. CDR3 in DNA: TGTGCCAGCAGTTTTAGCGGTCCATCAAACTACGAGCAGTACTTC. The V gene is TRBV6-5, the J gene TRBJ2-7; the D gene is possibly TRBD2 (6 bases). The CDR3 loop spans 15 amino acids. Trimming shortened V by 4 bases and J by 3 bases, and 16 bases separated the two germline ends. The germline V gene encodes CDR1 MNHEY and CDR2 SVGAGI.